Listed here are 3 T cell receptor beta chains from one sample, sequenced in a study of shared clonotypes between healthy human individuals. The protocol was immunoSEQ multiplex PCR, while the TCRdb copy is restricted to in-frame clones and leaves out a portion. The repertoire holds some 470,000 clones, with less than 80% as singletons. Source material: PBMCs. The receptor source for this set is a woman aged 40 to 49 in good health. Some clones in this sample may be carry-over from other donors' samples.

V and J are TRBV21-1 and TRBJ2-1; the table's D call TRBD2 went unverified against the DNA. TRBV21-1 is given as a pseudogene. The CDR3 spans 12 residues. This chain's CDR3 is CASSKAGLGKFF. In nucleotides, the CDR3 is TGTGCCAGCAGCAAAGCGGGACTAGGGAAGTTCTTC.

This clone was detected only a few times. This sequence joins TRBV7-6 and TRBJ2-5; D might be TRBD2 (5 bases). Germline values: CDR1 SGHVS, CDR2 FNYEAQ. Trimming left V 3 bases short and J 5 bases short, with 13 bases between. The length of the CDR3 is 14 residues. DNA for the CDR3: TGTGCCAGCAGCTTGGGCAGCGGATGGGAGACCCAGTACTTC. Encoded protein: CASSLGSGWETQYF.

This chain joins TRBV18 and TRBJ2-1; possibly TRBD2 for D (5 bases). Germline lookup yields CDR1 KGHSH and CDR2 LQKENI. Trimming stripped 2 bases from V and 1 base from J, with 9 bases between. The CDR3 length is 15 residues. This CDR3 is CASSPIGVSYNEQFF. DNA for the CDR3: TGTGCCAGCTCACCAATCGGGGTTTCCTACAATGAGCAGTTCTTC. Full variable domain (remainder filled in from reference TRBV18 and TRBJ2-1): NAGVMQNPRHLVRRRGQEARLRCSPMKGHSHVYWYRQLPEEGLKFMVYLQKENIIDESGMPKERFSAEFPKEGPSILRIQQVVRGDSAAYFCASSPIGVSYNEQFFGPGTRLTVL.